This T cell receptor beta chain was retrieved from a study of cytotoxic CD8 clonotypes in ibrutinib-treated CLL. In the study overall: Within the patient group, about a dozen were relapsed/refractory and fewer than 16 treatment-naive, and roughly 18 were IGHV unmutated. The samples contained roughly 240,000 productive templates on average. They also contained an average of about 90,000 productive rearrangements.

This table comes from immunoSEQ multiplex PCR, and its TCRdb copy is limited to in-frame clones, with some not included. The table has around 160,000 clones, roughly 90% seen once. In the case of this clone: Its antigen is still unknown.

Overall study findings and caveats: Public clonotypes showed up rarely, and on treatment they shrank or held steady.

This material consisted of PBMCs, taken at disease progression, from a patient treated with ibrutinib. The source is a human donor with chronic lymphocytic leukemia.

The CDR3: CASSRRSGVATGELFF. CDR3 bases: TGTGCCAGCAGCCGCCGATCAGGGGTTGCGACCGGGGAGCTGTTTTTT. The V call is TRBV27, the J call TRBJ2-2; possible D gene TRBD1, 6 bases. V lost 6 bases and J 5 bases, leaving 19 bases between the germline ends. Germline CDR1 MNHEY, CDR2 SMNVEV (reference sequence). This CDR3 comprises 16 residues.